A single sample gave rise to the 7 T cell receptor beta chains below, sequenced in a study of T cell responses to AZD1222 COVID-19 vaccine. TCRdb's copy holds only in-frame clones and misses some; the assay was immunoSEQ multiplex PCR. The table records about 77,000 clones, more than 90% of them present only once. The sample in question was peripheral blood, obtained 28 days after the second AZD1222 dose. These receptor sequences come from an adult who received the AZD1222 COVID-19 vaccine.

In the case of this clone: The germline gene is not matched at one end of the junction; a read error may be the cause. This rearrangement joins TRBV6-5 to TRBJ2-7, with D perhaps matching TRBD2 (5 bases). The CDR3 totals 11 residues. Germline lookup yields CDR1 MNHEY and CDR2 SVGAGI. The chain's CDR3 is CGLRWASVQYF. The CDR3 nucleotides are TGCGGACTGAGGTGGGCTTCTGTGCAGTACTTC.

The chain combines TRBV6-4 with TRBJ2-3; possibly TRBD1 or TRBD2 for D (5 bases each). CDR3 length equals 16 residues. The V end lost 6 bases, the J end lost 8 bases, and 24 bases lay between the germline ends. Per germline, CDR1 MRHNA and CDR2 SNTAGT. The CDR3 bases are TGTGCCAGCAGCGAGAGCATCGGGGCAGGGCGACGTACGCAGTATTTT. It is translated as CASSESIGAGRRTQYF.

This chain joins TRBV6-2 or TRBV6-3 and TRBJ2-7, with TRBD2 identical over 7 bases. The CDR3 is 16 amino acids. Unmatched junction bases numbered 8, after V lost 0 bases and J lost 3 bases. Germline CDR1 MNHEY, CDR2 SVGEGT. The CDR3 is CASSYSGLAAYYEQYF. The CDR3 DNA reads TGTGCCAGCAGTTACTCGGGTCTAGCGGCATACTACGAGCAGTACTTC.

The V gene is TRBV11-2, the J gene TRBJ2-3, with D perhaps matching TRBD1 or TRBD2 (6 bases each). V lost 1 base and J lost 0, with 17 bases in between. Germline assignment: CDR1 SGHAT and CDR2 FQNNGV. The CDR3 sequence is 18 residues long. The DNA for the CDR3 is TGTGCCAGCAGCTTAGGAGGGGGTGGCGGGGCTAGCACAGATACGCAGTATTTT. Amino acid sequence: CASSLGGGGGASTDTQYF.

CDR3 in amino acids: CASSPGQGTYEQYF. For the CDR3, the DNA is TGTGCCAGCAGCCCGGGACAGGGGACGTACGAGCAGTACTTC. The rearrangement links TRBV28 to TRBJ2-7, with 10 bases fitting TRBD1. V was clipped by 6 bases and J by 4 bases; unmatched bases: 6. Germline V lookup: CDR1 MDHEN, CDR2 SYDVKM. This CDR3 is built from 14 residues.

CDR3 loop: CASSYRGGVTEAFF. For the CDR3, the DNA is TGTGCCAGCAGCTACCGGGGGGGCGTCACTGAAGCTTTCTTT. This sequence joins TRBV7-2 and TRBJ1-1; tentatively, D is TRBD1 (6 bases). The ends were cut back, 4 bases at V and 4 bases at J, with 13 bases in the middle. Germline CDR1 reads SGHTA; CDR2 reads FQGNSA. The length of the CDR3 is 14 residues.

This clone was seen a few times. The rearrangement uses TRBV7-7 and TRBJ2-2; no reliable D call. Germline CDR1 SSHAT, CDR2 FNYEAQ (reference sequence). This CDR3 spans 14 amino acids. The ends were cut back, 0 bases at V and 0 bases at J, with 2 bases in the middle. CDR3 nucleotides: TGTGCCAGCAGCTTAGCGGCGAACACCGGGGAGCTGTTTTTT. The encoded protein is CASSLAANTGELFF.